Following are 14 T cell receptor beta chains from one sample sequenced in a study of T cell changes during pregnancy in multiple sclerosis. Sequencing was performed with immunoSEQ multiplex PCR; in TCRdb, only in-frame clones are kept and a portion is missing. Here the sample spans tens of thousands of clones, around 93% being singletons. Specimen: CD4+ T cells from peripheral blood mononuclear cells, collected in the second trimester of pregnancy. These receptors all stem from a female donor with multiple sclerosis, enrolled in a pregnancy study.

V usage is TRBV19 and J usage is TRBJ2-5; 13 bases line up with TRBD2. Germline-derived CDR1 and CDR2 are LNHDA and SQIVND (reference sequence). The CDR3 length is 15 residues. Trimming took 3 bases from V and 4 from J; bases not matched to a gene: 2. Here the CDR3 reads CASSITSGRAETQYF. The CDR3 DNA reads as TGTGCCAGTAGTATTACTAGCGGGAGGGCAGAGACCCAGTACTTC.

The J gene is TRBJ2-1, the V gene TRBV9; tentatively, D is TRBD2 (6 bases). Germline assignment: CDR1 SGDLS and CDR2 YYNGEE. The CDR3 is 14 amino acids. The V gene lost 4 bases and the J gene lost 5 bases, with 13 bases spanning the gap. The CDR3 DNA follows: TGTGCCAGCAGCCCCTACGGGAGTGACAATGAGCAGTTCTTC. Amino acid sequence: CASSPYGSDNEQFF. The full variable domain, rest sourced from reference TRBV9 and TRBJ2-1, is DSGVTQTPKHLITATGQRVTLRCSPRSGDLSVYWYQQSLDQGLQFLIQYYNGEERAKGNILERFSAQQFPDLHSELNLSSLELGDSALYFCASSPYGSDNEQFFGPGTRLTVL.

V is TRBV5-1 and J is TRBJ2-1, with a weak D call TRBD2 (6 bases). V lost 7 bases and J lost 5, with 16 bases in between. This CDR3 is 14 amino acids long. Germline CDR1 and CDR2: SGHRS and YFSETQ. DNA of the CDR3: TGCGCCAGCGACCCTGGAGGGAGAAACAATGAGCAGTTCTTC. Its protein product is CASDPGGRNNEQFF.

This sequence joins TRBV30 and TRBJ2-4; 9 nucleotides agree with TRBD1. The germline CDR1 and CDR2 sequences are GTSNPN and SVGIG (reference sequence). The length of the CDR3 is 17 residues. With V trimmed by 1 base and J by 9 bases, 16 bases remained unmatched. The CDR3 is CAWSGSSGTGSLGIQYF. In DNA form, the CDR3 reads TGTGCCTGGAGTGGCAGTTCCGGGACAGGGTCCCTTGGCATTCAGTACTTC.

The chain recombines TRBV7-2 with TRBJ2-3; TRBD1 matches at 7 bases. After removal of 5 bases from V and 4 bases from J, the junction contained 6 bases not matched to a gene. The CDR3 length is 14 residues. Germline V lookup: CDR1 SGHTA, CDR2 FQGNSA. The CDR3 DNA reads as TGTGCCAGCAGCCCCCGACAGGGCTCAGATACGCAGTATTTT. Its translation is CASSPRQGSDTQYF.

V gene TRBV28 combines with J gene TRBJ2-7; TRBD2 might be the D (6 bases). Trimming took off 7 bases at V and 2 bases at J, with 15 bases between the two ends. Germline lookup yields CDR1 MDHEN and CDR2 SYDVKM. This CDR3 spans 14 amino acids. The chain's CDR3 is CASTKLAATYEQYF. The DNA of the CDR3 is TGTGCCAGCACCAAACTAGCTGCAACCTACGAGCAGTACTTC. The full variable domain, with the rest looked up from reference TRBV28 and TRBJ2-7, is DVKVTQSSRYLVKRTGEKVFLECVQDMDHENMFWYRQDPGLGLRLIYFSYDVKMKEKGDIPEGYSVSREKKERFSLILESASTNQTSMYLCASTKLAATYEQYFGPGTRLTVT.

CDR3 loop: CASSPPSSFYNEQFF. The CDR3 nucleotides are TGTGCCAGCTCACCACCGTCCAGTTTCTACAATGAGCAGTTCTTC. This rearrangement joins TRBV18 to TRBJ2-1; D is unresolved. The germline CDR1 and CDR2 sequences are KGHSH and LQKENI. The ends were cut back, 0 bases at V and 3 bases at J, with 9 bases in the middle. The CDR3 covers 15 residues. Filled out from reference TRBV18 and TRBJ2-1, the complete variable domain reads NAGVMQNPRHLVRRRGQEARLRCSPMKGHSHVYWYRQLPEEGLKFMVYLQKENIIDESGMPKERFSAEFPKEGPSILRIQQVVRGDSAAYFCASSPPSSFYNEQFFGPGTRLTVL.

The chain couples TRBV28 to TRBJ2-7; D uncertain. The V gene's germline CDR1 is MDHEN and CDR2 SYDVKM. CDR3 length: 13 residues. Trimming removed 6 bases at V and 2 bases at J, with 11 bases between. CDR3 DNA sequence: TGTGCCAGCAGATCGGGTTCCCCCTACGAGCAGTACTTC. This codes for CASRSGSPYEQYF.

The rearrangement uses TRBV9 and TRBJ1-1; D call uncertain. Trimming removed 4 bases from V and 5 bases from J, with 12 bases in between. CDR1 SGDLS and CDR2 YYNGEE come from the germline V gene. The CDR3 totals 13 residues. This CDR3 is CASSPTSSTEAFF. The CDR3, as DNA: TGTGCCAGCAGCCCCACATCATCAACTGAAGCTTTCTTT.

This chain links TRBV30 with TRBJ2-7, with 9 bases aligning to TRBD1. Germline V gene lookup returns CDR1 GTSNPN and CDR2 SVGIG (reference sequence). CDR3 length: 14 amino acids. V shed 5 bases, J shed 1 base, and the junction held 6 bases outside the gene matches. CDR3 bases: TGTGCCTGGGGGGGACAGGGAACATCCTACGAGCAGTACTTC. Its translation: CAWGGQGTSYEQYF.

The chain couples TRBV5-4 to TRBJ2-3; possible D gene TRBD1, 5 bases. From germline, CDR1 is SGHNT and CDR2 YYREEE (reference sequence). V was clipped by 4 bases and J by 4 bases, with 13 bases between them. The CDR3 length is 14 residues. The CDR3 region is CASSPRQGADTQYF. CDR3 coding DNA: TGTGCCAGCAGCCCCCGACAAGGGGCAGATACGCAGTATTTT.

The chain employs TRBV6-5 and TRBJ2-7; TRBD1 aligns across 7 bases. CDR3 length: 15 amino acids. Germline lookup yields CDR1 MNHEY and CDR2 SVGAGI. V trimming: 6 bases; J trimming: 4 bases; junction bases outside the gene matches: 12. The DNA of the CDR3 is TGTGCCAGCAGCATTAGAGGGGGCGCAACATACGAGCAGTACTTC. Translating it yields CASSIRGGATYEQYF.

The chain couples TRBV2 to TRBJ2-7; 12 nucleotides align to TRBD1. CDR3 length: 16 residues. CDR1 and CDR2 from the germline V gene are SNHLY and FYNNEI. Trimming removed 6 bases from V and 3 bases from J; junction bases left unmatched: 9. CDR3 coding DNA: TGTGCCAGCAGCCCACGAGGGACAGGGGGCGGCTACGAGCAGTACTTC. Translated, it gives CASSPRGTGGGYEQYF.

The gene calls are TRBV9 and TRBJ1-2; D gene ambiguous. Trimming pared 0 bases from V and 4 bases from J, leaving 10 bases between. The germline V gene encodes CDR1 SGDLS and CDR2 YYNGEE. The CDR3 is 14 amino acids. CDR3 residues: CASSVETKPYGYTF. In nucleotides, the CDR3 is TGTGCCAGCAGCGTAGAGACAAAGCCCTATGGCTACACCTTC.